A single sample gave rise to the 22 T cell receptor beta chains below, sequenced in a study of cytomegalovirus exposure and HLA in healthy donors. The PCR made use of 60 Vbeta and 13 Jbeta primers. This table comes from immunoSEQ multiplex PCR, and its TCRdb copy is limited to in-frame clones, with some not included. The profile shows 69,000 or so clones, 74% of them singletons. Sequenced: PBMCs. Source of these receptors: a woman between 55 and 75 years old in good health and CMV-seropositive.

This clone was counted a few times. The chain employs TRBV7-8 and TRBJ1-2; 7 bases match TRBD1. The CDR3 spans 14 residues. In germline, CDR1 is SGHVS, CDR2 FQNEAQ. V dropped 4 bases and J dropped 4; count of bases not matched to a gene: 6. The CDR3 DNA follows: TGTGCCAGCAGCTACGGACAGGCGGGCTATGGCTACACCTTC. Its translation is CASSYGQAGYGYTF.

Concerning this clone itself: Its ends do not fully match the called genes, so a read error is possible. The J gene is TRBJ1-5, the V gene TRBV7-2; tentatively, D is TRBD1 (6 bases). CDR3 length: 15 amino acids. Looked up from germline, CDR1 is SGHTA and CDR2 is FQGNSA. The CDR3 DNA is TGTGCCAGCAGCGATCGGACAGATAGCAATCAGTCCCAGCATTTT. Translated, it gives CASSDRTDSNQSQHF.

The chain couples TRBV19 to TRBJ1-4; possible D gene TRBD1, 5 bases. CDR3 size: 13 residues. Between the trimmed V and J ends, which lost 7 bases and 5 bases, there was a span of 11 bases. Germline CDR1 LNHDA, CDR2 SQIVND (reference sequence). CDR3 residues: CASTDRPNEKLFF. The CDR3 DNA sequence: TGTGCCAGTACAGACAGACCGAATGAAAAACTGTTTTTT.

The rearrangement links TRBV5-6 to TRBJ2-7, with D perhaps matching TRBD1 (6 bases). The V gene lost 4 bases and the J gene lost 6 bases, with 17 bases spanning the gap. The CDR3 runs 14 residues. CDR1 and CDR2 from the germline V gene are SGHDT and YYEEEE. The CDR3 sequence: CASSRAQGIREQYF. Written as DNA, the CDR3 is TGTGCCAGCAGCCGAGCTCAGGGGATTCGCGAGCAGTACTTC.

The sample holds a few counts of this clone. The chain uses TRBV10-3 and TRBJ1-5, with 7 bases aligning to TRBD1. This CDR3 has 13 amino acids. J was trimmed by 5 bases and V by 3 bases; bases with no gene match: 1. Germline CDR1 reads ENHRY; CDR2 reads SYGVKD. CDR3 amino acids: CAISDRGDQPQHF. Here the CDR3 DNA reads TGTGCCATCAGTGACAGGGGGGATCAGCCCCAGCATTTT.

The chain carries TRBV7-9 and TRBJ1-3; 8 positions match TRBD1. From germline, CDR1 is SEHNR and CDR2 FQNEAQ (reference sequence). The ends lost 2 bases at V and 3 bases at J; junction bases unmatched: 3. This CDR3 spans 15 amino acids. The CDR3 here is CASSLLTGVGNTIYF. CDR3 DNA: TGTGCCAGCAGCTTATTGACAGGGGTTGGAAACACCATATATTTT.

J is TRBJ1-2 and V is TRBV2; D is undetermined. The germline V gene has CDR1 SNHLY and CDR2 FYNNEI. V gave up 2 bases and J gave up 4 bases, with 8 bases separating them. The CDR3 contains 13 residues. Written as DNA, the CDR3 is TGTGCCAGCAGTGAAACCGGGATCTATGGCTACACCTTC. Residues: CASSETGIYGYTF.

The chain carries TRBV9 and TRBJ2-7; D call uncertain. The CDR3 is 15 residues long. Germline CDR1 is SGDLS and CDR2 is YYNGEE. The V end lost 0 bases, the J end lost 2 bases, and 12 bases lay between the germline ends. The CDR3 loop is CASSVGGGSPYEQYV. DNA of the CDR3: TGTGCCAGCAGCGTAGGAGGCGGCAGCCCCTACGAGCAGTACGTC.

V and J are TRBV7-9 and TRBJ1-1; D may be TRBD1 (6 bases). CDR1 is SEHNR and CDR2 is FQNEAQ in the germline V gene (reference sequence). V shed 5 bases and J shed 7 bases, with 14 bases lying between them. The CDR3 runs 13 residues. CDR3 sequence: CASSLRGIGEAFF. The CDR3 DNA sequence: TGTGCCAGCAGCCTCAGGGGAATAGGTGAAGCTTTCTTT. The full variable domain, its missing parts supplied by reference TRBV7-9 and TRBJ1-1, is DTGVSQNPRHKITKRGQNVTFRCDPISEHNRLYWYRQTLGQGPEFLTYFQNEAQLEKSRLLSDRFSAERPKGSFSTLEIQRTEQGDSAMYLCASSLRGIGEAFFGQGTRLTVV.

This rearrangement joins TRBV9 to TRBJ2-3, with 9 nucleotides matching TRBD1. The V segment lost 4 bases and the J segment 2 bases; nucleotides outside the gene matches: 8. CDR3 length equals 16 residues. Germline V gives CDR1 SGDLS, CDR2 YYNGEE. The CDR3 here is CASSPDRGQYTDTQYF. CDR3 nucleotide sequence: TGTGCCAGCAGCCCGGACAGGGGACAATACACAGATACGCAGTATTTT. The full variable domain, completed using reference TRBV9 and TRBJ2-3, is DSGVTQTPKHLITATGQRVTLRCSPRSGDLSVYWYQQSLDQGLQFLIQYYNGEERAKGNILERFSAQQFPDLHSELNLSSLELGDSALYFCASSPDRGQYTDTQYFGPGTRLTVL.

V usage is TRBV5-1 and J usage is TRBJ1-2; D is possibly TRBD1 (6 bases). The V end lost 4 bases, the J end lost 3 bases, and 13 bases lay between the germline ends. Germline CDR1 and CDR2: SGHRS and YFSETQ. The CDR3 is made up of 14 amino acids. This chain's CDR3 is CASSPEGGDYGYTF. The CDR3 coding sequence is TGCGCCAGCAGCCCCGAGGGGGGGGACTATGGCTACACCTTC.

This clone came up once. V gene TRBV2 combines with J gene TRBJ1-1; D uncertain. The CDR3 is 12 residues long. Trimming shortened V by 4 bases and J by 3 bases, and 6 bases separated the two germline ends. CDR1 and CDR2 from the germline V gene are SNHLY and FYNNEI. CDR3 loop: CASSVEYTEAFF. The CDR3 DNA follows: TGTGCCAGCAGTGTGGAGTACACTGAAGCTTTCTTT.

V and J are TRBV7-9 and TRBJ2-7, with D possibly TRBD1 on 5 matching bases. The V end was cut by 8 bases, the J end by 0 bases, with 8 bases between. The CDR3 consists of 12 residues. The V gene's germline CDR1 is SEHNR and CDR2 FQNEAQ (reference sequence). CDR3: CASGASSYEQYF. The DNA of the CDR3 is TGTGCCAGCGGGGCAAGCTCCTACGAGCAGTACTTC.

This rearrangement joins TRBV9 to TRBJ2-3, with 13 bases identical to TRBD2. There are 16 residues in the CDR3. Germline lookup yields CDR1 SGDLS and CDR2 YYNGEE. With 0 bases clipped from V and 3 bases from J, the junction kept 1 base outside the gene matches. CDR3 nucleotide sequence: TGTGCCAGCAGCGTAGGGACTAGCGGGGGAACAGATACGCAGTATTTT. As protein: CASSVGTSGGTDTQYF.

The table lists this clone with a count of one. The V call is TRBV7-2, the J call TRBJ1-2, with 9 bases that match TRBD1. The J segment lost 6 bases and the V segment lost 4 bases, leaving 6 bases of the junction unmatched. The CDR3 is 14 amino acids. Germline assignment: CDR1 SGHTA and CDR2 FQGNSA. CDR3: CASSSGTGTNGYTF. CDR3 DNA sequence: TGTGCCAGCAGCTCCGGGACAGGGACGAATGGCTACACCTTC.

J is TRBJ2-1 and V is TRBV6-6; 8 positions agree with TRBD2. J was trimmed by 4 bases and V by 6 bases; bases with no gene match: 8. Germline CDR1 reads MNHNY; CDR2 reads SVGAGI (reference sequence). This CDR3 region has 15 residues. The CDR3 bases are TGTGCCAGCAGGAGGGGGACTAGAGATTACAATGAGCAGTTCTTC. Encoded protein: CASRRGTRDYNEQFF.

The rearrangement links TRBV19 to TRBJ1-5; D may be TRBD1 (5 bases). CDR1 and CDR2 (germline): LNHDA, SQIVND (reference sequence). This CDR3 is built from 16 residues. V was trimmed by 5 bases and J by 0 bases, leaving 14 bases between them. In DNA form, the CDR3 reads TGTGCCAGTAGTGTACCACCAAGGGGTAGCAATCAGCCCCAGCATTTT. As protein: CASSVPPRGSNQPQHF.

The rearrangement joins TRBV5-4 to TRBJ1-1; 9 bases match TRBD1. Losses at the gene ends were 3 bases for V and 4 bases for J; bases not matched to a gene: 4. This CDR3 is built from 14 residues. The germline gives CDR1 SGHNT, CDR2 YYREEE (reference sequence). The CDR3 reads CASSSDRGTTEAFF. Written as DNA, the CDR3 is TGTGCCAGCAGCTCAGACAGGGGGACCACTGAAGCTTTCTTT.

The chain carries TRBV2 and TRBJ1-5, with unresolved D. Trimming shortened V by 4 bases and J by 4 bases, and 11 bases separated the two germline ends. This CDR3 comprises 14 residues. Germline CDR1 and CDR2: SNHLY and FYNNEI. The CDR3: CASSGLTENQPQHF. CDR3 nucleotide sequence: TGTGCCAGCAGTGGTTTAACAGAAAATCAGCCCCAGCATTTT.

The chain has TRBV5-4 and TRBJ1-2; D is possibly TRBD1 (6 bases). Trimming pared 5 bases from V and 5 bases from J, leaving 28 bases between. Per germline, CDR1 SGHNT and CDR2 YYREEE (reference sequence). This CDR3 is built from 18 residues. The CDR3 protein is CASRRSGTTPAFGYGYTF. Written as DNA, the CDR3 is TGTGCCAGCAGACGTTCCGGGACAACCCCCGCTTTTGGTTATGGCTACACCTTC.

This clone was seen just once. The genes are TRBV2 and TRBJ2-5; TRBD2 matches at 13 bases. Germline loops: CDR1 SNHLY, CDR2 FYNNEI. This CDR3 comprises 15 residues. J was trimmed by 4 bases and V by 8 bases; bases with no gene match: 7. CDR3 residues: CASLRLAGGRETQYF. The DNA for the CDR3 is TGTGCCAGCCTCCGACTAGCGGGGGGCCGAGAGACCCAGTACTTC.

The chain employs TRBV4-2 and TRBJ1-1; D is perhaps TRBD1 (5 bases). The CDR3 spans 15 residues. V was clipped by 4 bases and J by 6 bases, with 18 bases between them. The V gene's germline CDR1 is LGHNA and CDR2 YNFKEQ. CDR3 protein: CASSPQSGNRAEAFF. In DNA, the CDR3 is TGTGCCAGCAGCCCACAATCAGGGAATCGCGCTGAAGCTTTCTTT.